A selection of T cell receptor beta chains follows, all from one sample in a study of blood T cell repertoires in COVID-19. This table comes from immunoSEQ multiplex PCR, and its TCRdb copy is limited to in-frame clones, with some not included. Among over 300,000 clones listed, about 90% were seen once. Sequenced input: PBMCs or T cells enriched from blood (not recorded which). These receptors all come from a woman in her twenties or thirties who had recovered from COVID-19. CDR3s include the opening cysteine and the closing phenylalanine or tryptophan. The D gene is left open where the match is weak. For some rows the clone size is stated as once, few or many, or as a class when expanded; others skip it.

d_call	v_call	cdr3_length	clone_size	j_call	cdr3_aa	cdr3_nt
TRBD1	TRBV18	15	once	TRBJ2-3	CASSPGQGGTDTQYF	TGTGCCAGCTCACCGGGACAGGGCGGAACAGATACGCAGTATTTT
-	TRBV30	13	-	TRBJ1-4	CAWQPNRAEKLFF	TGTGCCTGGCAACCTAACAGGGCTGAAAAACTGTTTTTT
TRBD1	TRBV4-2	13	-	TRBJ1-2	CASRPGGTDGYTF	TGTGCCAGCAGGCCAGGGGGGACGGATGGCTACACCTTC
-	TRBV30	10	-	TRBJ2-3	CAAITDTQYF	TGTGCCGCGATCACAGATACGCAGTATTTT
-	TRBV27	14	-	TRBJ2-3	CASSSQVSTDTQYF	TGTGCCAGCAGTTCCCAGGTGAGCACAGATACGCAGTATTTT
-	TRBV10-3	14	-	TRBJ1-2	CAISESREGYGYTF	TGTGCCATCAGTGAGTCCAGGGAGGGCTATGGCTACACCTTC
-	TRBV4-3	16	-	TRBJ1-3	CASSQDSANSGNTIYF	TGCGCCAGCAGCCAAGATAGCGCGAACTCTGGAAACACCATATATTTT
TRBD1	TRBV30	15	-	TRBJ1-2	CAWIGTGGTGYGYTF	TGTGCCTGGATTGGGACAGGGGGCACGGGGTATGGCTACACCTTC
-	TRBV5-1	13	-	TRBJ2-7	CASSAGTLNEQYF	TGCGCCAGCAGCGCCGGGACACTCAACGAGCAGTACTTC
-	TRBV18	17	-	TRBJ1-1	CASSPISRGAWNTEAFF	TGTGCCAGCTCACCAATAAGCAGGGGCGCATGGAACACTGAAGCTTTCTTT
-	TRBV28	15	-	TRBJ1-5	CASTPPGGSNQPQHF	TGTGCCAGCACTCCCCCGGGGGGGAGCAATCAGCCCCAGCATTTT
-	TRBV18	13	-	TRBJ1-5	CASSPLNNQPQHF	TGTGCCAGCTCACCACTAAACAATCAGCCCCAGCATTTT
-	TRBV6-5	14	-	TRBJ2-7	CASSSPGRHYEQYF	TGTGCCAGCAGTTCGCCGGGGAGGCATTACGAGCAGTACTTC
TRBD1	TRBV6-5	14	-	TRBJ1-1	CATARDRVGTEAFF	TGTGCCACCGCAAGAGACAGGGTAGGGACTGAAGCTTTCTTT
-	TRBV11-2	15	-	TRBJ1-2	CASSLVRAGDYGYTF	TGTGCCAGCAGCTTAGTTAGAGCGGGGGACTATGGCTACACCTTC
-	TRBV13	17	-	TRBJ2-3	CASSLGAADSRGDTQYF	TGTGCCAGCAGCTTGGGGGCAGCCGATTCTAGGGGGGATACGCAGTATTTT
-	TRBV9	14	-	TRBJ2-7	CASSVGGRGYEQYF	TGTGCCAGCAGCGTAGGTGGAAGGGGGTACGAGCAGTACTTC
-	TRBV27	12	-	TRBJ2-3	CASKDRDYTQYF	TGTGCCAGCAAAGACCGGGACTATACGCAGTATTTT
-	TRBV6-5	12	few	TRBJ1-6	CASSLIDSPLHF	TGTGCCAGCAGCCTAATAGATTCACCCCTCCACTTT
TRBD2	TRBV4-1	17	-	TRBJ2-3	CASSQEGTSRNTDTQYF	TGCGCCAGCAGCCAAGAAGGGACTAGCCGGAACACAGATACGCAGTATTTT